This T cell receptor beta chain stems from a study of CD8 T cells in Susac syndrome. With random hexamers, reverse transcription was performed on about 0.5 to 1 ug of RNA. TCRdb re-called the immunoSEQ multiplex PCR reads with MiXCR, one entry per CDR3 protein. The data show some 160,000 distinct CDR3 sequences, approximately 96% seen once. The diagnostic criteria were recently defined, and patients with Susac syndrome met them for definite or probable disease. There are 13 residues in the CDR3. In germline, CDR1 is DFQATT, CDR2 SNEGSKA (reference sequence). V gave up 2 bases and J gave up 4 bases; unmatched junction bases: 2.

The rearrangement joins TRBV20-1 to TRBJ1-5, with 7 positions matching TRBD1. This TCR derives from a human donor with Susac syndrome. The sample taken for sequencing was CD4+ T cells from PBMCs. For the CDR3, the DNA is TGCAGTGCTAGACAGGGGGGGAATCAGCCCCAGCATTTT. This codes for CSARQGGNQPQHF.